Shown below are 18 T cell receptor beta chains from a single sample sequenced in a study of Tregs in tolerant kidney transplant recipients (dated by TCRdb to about 2019). The transplants used related donors along with nonmyeloablative bone marrow transplantation, and in the human trials mixed chimerism was transient. The library was made by the immunoSEQ multiplex PCR assay. Not all clones reach the TCRdb copy of this immuneACCESS table, which keeps in-frame sequences only. Checked studies attribute under half of the gap to unresolved V genes and leave the rest unexplained. This sample gives tens of thousands of clones in total; about 90% of them show up just once. Roughly 15% of the sample comes from the top ten. The sample in question was CD8+ T cells from blood (PBMCs), obtained 24 months after the transplant. The receptors come from a human patient who received a combined kidney and bone marrow transplant. Following transplantation, part of the T cell population may be supplied by the graft donor rather than the patient.

This clone turned up a few times. The chain has TRBV29-1 and TRBJ2-4; 9 bases fit TRBD2. Trimming at V came to 5 bases and at J to 8 bases, leaving 10 bases not matched to a gene. Looked up from germline, CDR1 is SQVTM and CDR2 is ANQGSEA. The CDR3 sequence is 14 residues long. The CDR3: CSVRLAVGRDIQYF. The DNA of the CDR3 is TGCAGCGTTAGACTAGCGGTGGGTCGGGACATTCAGTACTTC.

V is TRBV9 and J is TRBJ2-7; 12 nucleotides match TRBD1. Germline CDR1 and CDR2: SGDLS and YYNGEE. The CDR3 sequence is 15 residues long. The V gene end was trimmed by 1 base and the J gene end by 7 bases; junction bases not matched to a gene: 6. DNA for the CDR3: TGTGCCAGCAGCGTATCCGGGACAGGGGGCGAGGAGCAGTACTTC. It yields the protein CASSVSGTGGEEQYF.

This sequence joins TRBV4-3 and TRBJ2-7, with TRBD1 as a possible D gene (6 bases). The CDR3 sequence is 15 residues long. Trimming removed 0 bases from V and 4 bases from J, with 13 bases in between. CDR1 LGHNA and CDR2 YSLEER come from the germline V gene. In DNA, the CDR3 is TGCGCCAGCAGCCAAGAGGGACATTCTCAATACGAGCAGTACTTC. Translating it yields CASSQEGHSQYEQYF.

CDR3 loop: CASSQDRGTGVVGELFF. CDR3 DNA: TGCGCCAGCAGCCAAGATAGGGGGACAGGGGTAGTCGGGGAGCTGTTTTTT. The chain is built from TRBV4-3 and TRBJ2-2; 10 nucleotides agree with TRBD1. Germline V gene data show CDR1 as LGHNA and CDR2 as YSLEER. V was pared by 0 bases and J by 7 bases, with 8 bases of the junction left unmatched. CDR3 size: 17 residues.

This clone was seen only a few times. The J gene is TRBJ1-5, the V gene TRBV5-6; no definite D call. The CDR3 extends over 15 amino acids. The germline V and J ends were trimmed by 2 bases and 2 bases, with 11 bases remaining between them. CDR1 is SGHDT and CDR2 is YYEEEE in the germline V gene. The CDR3 here is CASSFGEWGNQPQHF. CDR3 sequence (DNA): TGTGCCAGCAGCTTCGGGGAGTGGGGCAATCAGCCCCAGCATTTT.

The chain has TRBV6-4 and TRBJ1-6; 11 nucleotides align to TRBD1. Germline V CDR1 and CDR2: MRHNA, SNTAGT. The CDR3 is 15 residues long. The trim removed 4 bases at V and 7 bases at J, leaving 3 bases unmatched. In nucleotides, the CDR3 is TGTGCCAGCAGTGTTGGGACAGGGGGGAATTCACCCCTCCACTTT. This gives the protein CASSVGTGGNSPLHF.

This clone turned up a few times. The chain employs TRBV4-3 and TRBJ1-4; TRBD1 agrees at 8 bases. The V gene end was trimmed by 2 bases and the J gene end by 7 bases; junction bases not matched to a gene: 0. Per the germline V gene, CDR1 is LGHNA and CDR2 is YSLEER. CDR3 size: 13 residues. CDR3 region: CASSQQGAEKLFF. In DNA, the CDR3 is TGCGCCAGCAGCCAACAGGGGGCTGAAAAACTGTTTTTT.

This clone is a singleton in its sample. The rearrangement joins TRBV6-1 to TRBJ1-2; D is possibly TRBD1 (5 bases). The CDR3 spans 13 residues. Germline CDR1 and CDR2: MNHNS and SASEGT. V dropped 3 bases and J dropped 4 bases, with 9 bases sitting between them. The CDR3 reads CASSDQGSYGYTF. CDR3 coding DNA: TGTGCCAGCAGTGATCAGGGCTCCTATGGCTACACCTTC.

The rearrangement links TRBV4-1 to TRBJ2-1, with D perhaps matching TRBD2 (6 bases). The CDR3 has 18 residues. Between the trimmed V and J ends, which lost 0 bases and 9 bases, there was a span of 24 bases. The germline CDR1 and CDR2 sequences are MGHRA and YSYEKL. The CDR3 sequence: CASSQDGEDEGDRGEQFF. The DNA of the CDR3 is TGCGCCAGCAGCCAAGATGGGGAGGACGAGGGCGATCGGGGTGAGCAGTTCTTC.

There are a few counts of this clone. The J gene is TRBJ1-3, the V gene TRBV19; 8 nucleotides align to TRBD1. The J segment lost 0 bases and the V segment lost 5 bases, leaving 6 bases of the junction unmatched. This CDR3 region has 16 residues. Germline lookup yields CDR1 LNHDA and CDR2 SQIVND (reference sequence). CDR3 DNA sequence: TGTGCCAGTAGTCCTTGGACAGGGTACTCTGGAAACACCATATATTTT. Protein sequence: CASSPWTGYSGNTIYF. Filled out from reference TRBV19 and TRBJ1-3, the complete variable domain reads DGGITQSPKYLFRKEGQNVTLSCEQNLNHDAMYWYRQDPGQGLRLIYYSQIVNDFQKGDIAEGYSVSREKKESFPLTVTSAQKNPTAFYLCASSPWTGYSGNTIYFGEGSWLTVV.

The gene calls are TRBV9 and TRBJ2-7, with D uncertain. The ends were cut back, 0 bases at V and 0 bases at J, with 10 bases in the middle. Germline CDR1 SGDLS, CDR2 YYNGEE. The CDR3 is made up of 15 amino acids. The CDR3 DNA sequence: TGTGCCAGCAGCGTAGAGTCTGGCGGCTCCTACGAGCAGTACTTC. This gives the protein CASSVESGGSYEQYF. Full variable domain (outside the CDR3, taken from reference TRBV9 and TRBJ2-7): DSGVTQTPKHLITATGQRVTLRCSPRSGDLSVYWYQQSLDQGLQFLIQYYNGEERAKGNILERFSAQQFPDLHSELNLSSLELGDSALYFCASSVESGGSYEQYFGPGTRLTVT.

The V gene is TRBV27, the J gene TRBJ2-5, with TRBD2 matching 8 bases. CDR1 is MNHEY, CDR2 SMNVEV, per germline (reference sequence). CDR3 length: 14 amino acids. V shed 4 bases, J shed 4 bases, and the junction held 5 bases outside the gene matches. CDR3 sequence (DNA): TGTGCCAGCAGTTCCTTGGGACTAGGAGAGACCCAGTACTTC. Amino acids: CASSSLGLGETQYF.

The rearrangement uses TRBV19 and TRBJ2-5; D gene ambiguous. The better agreement between TRBJ2-7 and the DNA end casts doubt on the J call. Germline V lookup: CDR1 LNHDA, CDR2 SQIVND (reference sequence). The length of the CDR3 is 15 residues. The CDR3 reads CASSFAMSSTYEQYF. CDR3 coding DNA: TGTGCCAGTAGTTTCGCAATGAGTTCTACCTACGAGCAGTACTTC.

Only a few counts were recorded for this clone. The chain uses TRBV27 and TRBJ2-7; D might be TRBD1 (5 bases). Germline CDR1 MNHEY, CDR2 SMNVEV (reference sequence). The CDR3 is made up of 15 amino acids. V lost 8 bases to trimming and J lost 5 bases, with 22 bases between them. The CDR3, as DNA: TGTGCCAGCCGTAACTTTTTAGGGGATGAAGACGAGCAGTACTTC. Encoded protein: CASRNFLGDEDEQYF.

The chain has TRBV5-4 and TRBJ2-7; 8 nucleotides line up with TRBD1. V lost 2 bases and J lost 2; bases outside the gene matches: 6. CDR3 size: 15 residues. Germline V gives CDR1 SGHNT, CDR2 YYREEE (reference sequence). As DNA, the CDR3 is TGTGCCAGCAGCTTCGGGACAGGAGCCGCCTACGAGCAGTACTTC. This encodes CASSFGTGAAYEQYF.

The genes are TRBV9 and TRBJ1-1, with 11 bases identical to TRBD1. V lost 1 base and J lost 0; bases outside the gene matches: 11. The CDR3 is made up of 19 amino acids. CDR1 SGDLS and CDR2 YYNGEE come from the germline V gene. The CDR3 region has the DNA TGTGCCAGCAGCGTACGGTCGGGACAGGGGGGGGTTATGAACACTGAAGCTTTCTTT. Amino acids: CASSVRSGQGGVMNTEAFF.

The J gene is TRBJ1-1, the V gene TRBV10-3, with TRBD1 matching over 10 bases. CDR3 size: 17 residues. The trim removed 2 bases at V and 0 bases at J, leaving 6 bases unmatched. Germline-derived CDR1 and CDR2 are ENHRY and SYGVKD. CDR3 in DNA: TGTGCCATCAGTGAGAAGAGACAGGGGGCGGTGAACACTGAAGCTTTCTTT. Encoded protein: CAISEKRQGAVNTEAFF.

The chain's CDR3 is CSVRQGGAQETQYF. CDR3 bases: TGCAGCGTTAGACAGGGGGGGGCCCAAGAGACCCAGTACTTC. This chain uses TRBV29-1 with TRBJ2-5; 9 bases map to TRBD1. The CDR3 is 14 residues long. Germline V gene lookup returns CDR1 SQVTM and CDR2 ANQGSEA. After removal of 5 bases from V and 1 base from J, the junction contained 5 bases not matched to a gene. The full variable domain, its missing parts supplied by reference TRBV29-1 and TRBJ2-5, is SAVISQKPSRDICQRGTSLTIQCQVDSQVTMMFWYRQQPGQSLTLIATANQGSEATYESGFVIDKFPISRPNLTFSTLTVSNMSPEDSSIYLCSVRQGGAQETQYFGPGTRLLVL.